Listed here are 20 T cell receptor beta chains from one sample, sequenced in a study of blood T cells in healthy people across ages. Through a sample-barcoded 5' primer and a J-beta primer mix, a second PCR was run for roughly 6 to 12 cycles. TCRdb redid the calling of the 5' RACE reads with MiXCR, one entry per CDR3 protein. The sample shows some 1.4 million distinct CDR3 sequences, roughly 40% of them seen only once. The specimen was blood. The receptor source for this set is a woman under 30 in good health.

This clonotype was seen at least ten times. V usage is TRBV29-1 and J usage is TRBJ2-3; TRBD2 might be the D (6 bases). V was cut by 5 bases and J by 10 bases, with 22 bases left in between. The CDR3 is made up of 14 amino acids. CDR1 SQVTM and CDR2 ANQGSEA come from the germline V gene. CDR3 loop: CSVTTGDFPAAQYF. Here the CDR3 DNA reads TGCAGCGTTACGACGGGGGACTTTCCTGCGGCGCAGTATTTT.

This clonotype was seen a single time. Compared with germline, one end of the junction differs, possibly owing to a read error. The genes are TRBV29-1 and TRBJ2-3; TRBD1 aligns across 7 bases. CDR1 and CDR2 from the germline V gene are SQVTM and ANQGSEA. The CDR3 has 16 amino acids. The CDR3 bases are TGCAGCTTGCAACTTACAGGGGTCTTTAGCACAGATACGCGGTATTTT. It encodes CSLQLTGVFSTDTRYF.

This clonotype was found a few times. This chain connects TRBV29-1 to TRBJ1-4; possible D gene TRBD1, 6 bases. The V end lost 6 bases, the J end lost 0 bases, and 17 bases lay between the germline ends. From germline, CDR1 is SQVTM and CDR2 ANQGSEA. The CDR3 extends over 16 amino acids. In DNA form, the CDR3 reads TGCAGCGTCCAAGGGGCCAGGGGATCAACTAATGAAAAACTGTTTTTT. It yields the protein CSVQGARGSTNEKLFF.

The rearrangement joins TRBV20-1 to TRBJ2-5; 11 bases are shared with TRBD2. The CDR3 runs 12 residues. The V and J ends lost 7 bases and 3 bases, in that order; junction bases with no gene match: 1. In germline, CDR1 is DFQATT, CDR2 SNEGSKA (reference sequence). Here the CDR3 reads CSGLAGKETQYF. As DNA, the CDR3 is TGCAGTGGACTAGCGGGAAAAGAGACCCAGTACTTC.

The V and J genes are TRBV5-1 and TRBJ2-3; D is possibly TRBD2 (6 bases). The CDR3 is 13 residues long. Between the trimmed V and J ends, which lost 8 bases and 5 bases, there was a span of 15 bases. Germline-derived CDR1 and CDR2 are SGHRS and YFSETQ. CDR3 region: CASRRVSGDTQYF. In DNA form, the CDR3 reads TGCGCCAGTAGGCGGGTTAGCGGAGATACGCAGTATTTT.

The V and J genes are TRBV4-1 and TRBJ1-3; D gene uncertain. Trimming stripped 4 bases from V and 7 bases from J, with 11 bases between. The CDR3 consists of 13 residues. Germline CDR1 is MGHRA and CDR2 is YSYEKL. The CDR3 reads CASSPLGLNTIYF. In DNA form, the CDR3 reads TGCGCCAGCAGCCCACTCGGGTTGAACACCATATATTTT.

The V call is TRBV25-1, the J call TRBJ2-7, with D perhaps TRBD2 (6 bases). The CDR3 covers 12 residues. Deletions cut 1 base from V and 12 bases from J, with 13 bases between. The germline V gene encodes CDR1 MGHDK and CDR2 SYGVNS. CDR3 in amino acids: CASSESGGRLYF. In nucleotides, the CDR3 is TGTGCCAGCAGTGAATCAGGAGGGCGGTTGTACTTC.

This clonotype has just a few counts. This sequence joins TRBV5-5 and TRBJ2-7; D may be TRBD1 or TRBD2 (7 bases each). This CDR3 spans 15 amino acids. Germline V lookup: CDR1 SGHKS, CDR2 YYEKEE (reference sequence). V lost 4 bases and J lost 4, with 18 bases in between. The CDR3 coding sequence is TGTGCCAGCAGCGACTCAGGGGGAGGGACTTACGAGCAGTACTTC. Translating gives CASSDSGGGTYEQYF.

The gene calls are TRBV30 and TRBJ1-2; D ambiguous. CDR3 size: 14 residues. Germline assignment: CDR1 GTSNPN and CDR2 SVGIG (reference sequence). V lost 0 bases, J lost 4 bases, and 12 bases lay in between. CDR3: CAWSVTSLPYGYTF. DNA for the CDR3: TGTGCCTGGAGTGTAACGTCATTACCCTATGGCTACACCTTC.

On this clonotype itself: The junction departs from germline at one end; a sequencing error may be responsible. The chain carries TRBV20-1 and TRBJ2-5, with TRBD2 matching over 11 bases. The CDR3 runs 16 residues. Germline V gives CDR1 DFQATT, CDR2 SNEGSKA (reference sequence). The CDR3, as DNA: TGCAGTGCCGCCACGTGGGCTAGCGGGAGGCAAGAGGCCCAGTACTTC. Translating gives CSAATWASGRQEAQYF.

This chain joins TRBV6-5 and TRBJ1-2; no definite D call. CDR1 MNHEY and CDR2 SVGAGI come from the germline V gene. V was shortened by 2 bases and J by 8 bases, with 9 bases between the two germline ends. The CDR3 runs to 12 residues. CDR3 loop: CASSYREEGYTF. CDR3 in DNA: TGTGCCAGCAGTTACCGGGAAGAGGGCTACACCTTC.

In this sample, this clonotype turned up a few times. The chain combines TRBV12-3 or TRBV12-4 with TRBJ2-7; 9 nucleotides match TRBD2. V lost 7 bases and J lost 1; bases outside the gene matches: 8. The length of the CDR3 is 15 residues. CDR3 coding DNA: TGTGCCAGCACCACCCTAGCGGGGCCTTCCTACGAGCAGTACTTC. Amino acids: CASTTLAGPSYEQYF.

This clonotype was seen only a few times. V is TRBV20-1 and J is TRBJ2-3, with 9 positions matching TRBD2. The germline CDR1 and CDR2 sequences are DFQATT and SNEGSKA (reference sequence). The CDR3 runs to 14 residues. The junction had 5 bases not matched to a gene; V was cut back by 6 bases and J by 1 base. The CDR3: CSALPSGGTDTQYF. CDR3 DNA: TGCAGTGCGCTACCTAGCGGGGGCACAGATACGCAGTATTTT.

This sequence joins TRBV24-1 and TRBJ2-2; the D gene is possibly TRBD2 (6 bases). Germline V gene sequence: CDR1 KGHDR, CDR2 SFDVKD. V lost 5 bases, J lost 0 bases, and 21 bases lay in between. The CDR3 has 19 amino acids. The CDR3 protein is CATSGPGVELGPNTGELFF. In DNA form, the CDR3 reads TGTGCCACCAGTGGGCCGGGAGTTGAGTTGGGACCGAACACCGGGGAGCTGTTTTTT.

The chain couples TRBV5-1 to TRBJ2-3; 10 nucleotides match TRBD2. The CDR3 extends over 16 amino acids. In germline, CDR1 is SGHRS, CDR2 YFSETQ. Trimming at V came to 1 base and at J to 3 bases, leaving 5 bases not matched to a gene. CDR3 loop: CASSLRAGGRTDTQYF. Here the CDR3 DNA reads TGCGCCAGCAGCTTGCGAGCGGGGGGGCGTACAGATACGCAGTATTTT.

This clonotype showed up just once. The chain links TRBV2 to TRBJ2-6; D call uncertain. Per germline, CDR1 SNHLY and CDR2 FYNNEI. The CDR3 runs to 15 residues. The ends were cut back, 4 bases at V and 1 base at J, with 8 bases in the middle. The CDR3 sequence is CASSVVASGANVLTF. The CDR3 DNA is TGTGCCAGCAGTGTAGTAGCTTCTGGGGCCAACGTCCTGACTTTC.

There are many counts of this clonotype. The rearrangement joins TRBV20-1 to TRBJ1-5, with D possibly matching TRBD1 (5 bases). The CDR3 has 14 residues. The V gene's germline CDR1 is DFQATT and CDR2 SNEGSKA (reference sequence). Trimming took off 2 bases at V and 3 bases at J, with 11 bases between the two ends. As DNA, the CDR3 is TGCAGTGCTAGAAGCAGGGTCCCCAATCAGCCCCAGCATTTT. It translates to CSARSRVPNQPQHF.

The CDR3 coding sequence is TGTGCCAGCTCACCTTCCTACAGGGCGAATAATTCACCCCTCCACTTT. This encodes CASSPSYRANNSPLHF. J is TRBJ1-6 and V is TRBV18; D possibly corresponds to TRBD1 (6 bases). Trimming removed 3 bases at V and 5 bases at J, with 14 bases between. Germline loops: CDR1 KGHSH, CDR2 LQKENI. This CDR3 spans 16 amino acids.

V gene TRBV25-1 combines with J gene TRBJ2-1, with TRBD2 identical over 10 bases. CDR1 is MGHDK and CDR2 is SYGVNS in the germline V gene. The CDR3 spans 18 residues. Trimming at V came to 3 bases and at J to 0 bases, leaving 8 bases not matched to a gene. In DNA, the CDR3 is TGTGCCAGCAGTGACAAAAGGCTAGCGGGAGCCTCCTACAATGAGCAGTTCTTC. Protein product: CASSDKRLAGASYNEQFF.

The chain links TRBV12-3 or TRBV12-4 to TRBJ1-5; no definite D call. V lost 1 base, J lost 3 bases, and 7 bases lay in between. CDR3 length: 14 amino acids. CDR3 loop: CASSLGQNNQPQHF. The CDR3 DNA sequence: TGTGCCAGCAGTTTAGGTCAGAACAATCAGCCCCAGCATTTT.